The 17 T cell receptor beta chains below all came from one sample that was sequenced in a study of T cells in Graves' hyperthyroidism and ophthalmopathy. TCR beta CDR3 region amplification was performed from RNA transcripts. The study used the HTBI primer set for a first-round RT-PCR of the TCR CDR3. MiXCR, run by TCRdb on the multiplex PCR reads, gives a single entry per CDR3 protein. The sample has some 690,000 distinct CDR3 sequences, around a sixth seen once. Sequencing used blood. The receptors come from a man aged 45 to 65 with Graves' hyperthyroidism.

This clonotype occurred once. The rearrangement uses TRBV28 and TRBJ2-5, with TRBD2 matching 10 bases. V lost 7 bases, J lost 6 bases, and 11 bases stayed unmatched. The CDR3 is made up of 15 amino acids. Per germline, CDR1 MDHEN and CDR2 SYDVKM. The CDR3 DNA follows: TGTGCCAGCACATCCCCGAGCGGGAGGGGGAAGACCCAGTACTTC. Translating it yields CASTSPSGRGKTQYF.

This clonotype came up a few times. V usage is TRBV7-9 and J usage is TRBJ1-1; TRBD1 is a possible D gene (5 bases). In germline, CDR1 is SEHNR, CDR2 FQNEAQ (reference sequence). The ends were cut back, 5 bases at V and 4 bases at J, with 17 bases in the middle. The CDR3 contains 15 residues. The CDR3 is CASSTGLLGGTEAFF. The CDR3 DNA reads TGTGCCAGCAGCACCGGGCTCCTGGGGGGCACTGAAGCTTTCTTT.

There are a few counts of this clonotype. This chain connects TRBV20-1 to TRBJ2-2; D might be TRBD1 (6 bases). CDR1 and CDR2 (germline): DFQATT, SNEGSKA (reference sequence). V lost 3 bases and J 6 bases, leaving 14 bases between the germline ends. The CDR3 extends over 14 amino acids. The CDR3 DNA follows: TGCAGTGCTAGTAGGGGGTTTAAAGCCGGGGAGCTGTTTTTT. It encodes CSASRGFKAGELFF.

As for this clonotype: This may come from a read error, since a much larger clone is one base off. In DNA form, the CDR3 reads TGTGCCAGCAGCCAGGGGGCCCACGAGCAGTACTTC. Protein product: CASSQGAHEQYF. The rearrangement uses TRBV7-2 and TRBJ2-7, with 8 bases lining up with TRBD1. This CDR3 has 12 residues. Germline CDR1 reads SGHTA; CDR2 reads FQGNSA. V shed 5 bases, J shed 5 bases, and the junction held 2 bases outside the gene matches.

The J gene is TRBJ1-1, the V gene TRBV7-6; D ambiguous. Germline CDR1 is SGHVS and CDR2 is FNYEAQ. Trimming removed 2 bases from V and 4 bases from J, with 14 bases in between. The CDR3 totals 15 residues. The CDR3: CASSLQPESATEAFF. CDR3 coding DNA: TGTGCCAGCAGCTTACAACCCGAAAGTGCCACTGAAGCTTTCTTT.

The CDR3 nucleotides read TGTGCCATTGGACTAGCGGGAAGAAGCTCCTACAATGAGCAGTTCTTC. It yields the protein CAIGLAGRSSYNEQFF. J is TRBJ2-1 and V is TRBV3-2; the tabulated D call, TRBD2, remains unverified against the DNA. TRBV3-2 is given as a pseudogene. The CDR3 length is 16 residues.

This clonotype was seen ten or more times. The chain couples TRBV27 to TRBJ2-6; D might be TRBD1 (6 bases). CDR3 length equals 18 residues. V was trimmed by 3 bases and J by 0 bases, leaving 15 bases between them. CDR1 and CDR2 (germline): MNHEY, SMNVEV (reference sequence). The DNA of the CDR3 is TGTGCCAGCAGTTTGGACAGACCCACGGTCTCTGGGGCCAACGTCCTGACTTTC. Residues: CASSLDRPTVSGANVLTF.

This clonotype has more than one count but fewer than ten. The chain joins TRBV5-1 to TRBJ2-1; TRBD2 might be the D (6 bases). V lost 6 bases and J 14 bases, leaving 21 bases between the germline ends. CDR3 size: 13 residues. In germline, CDR1 is SGHRS, CDR2 YFSETQ. CDR3 sequence (DNA): TGCGCCAGCACCCCGGGGGACGGTAAGGTGAAGTTCTTC. Protein product: CASTPGDGKVKFF.

This clonotype was detected ten times or more. The chain uses TRBV27 and TRBJ1-1; possible D gene TRBD1, 5 bases. The CDR3 spans 14 residues. In germline, CDR1 is MNHEY, CDR2 SMNVEV (reference sequence). The ends were cut back, 5 bases at V and 4 bases at J, with 14 bases in the middle. The CDR3 DNA sequence: TGTGCCAGCAGTAAAGGGGATAAGGGCACTGAAGCTTTCTTT. Its translation: CASSKGDKGTEAFF.

This clonotype occurred once. This chain connects TRBV28 to TRBJ1-4; D not resolved. Germline V gene data show CDR1 as MDHEN and CDR2 as SYDVKM. The CDR3 has 16 residues. V was cut by 5 bases and J by 0 bases, with 13 bases left in between. The CDR3 reads CASSPLGYSTNEKLFF. The CDR3 bases are TGTGCCAGCAGTCCCCTGGGATACTCAACTAATGAAAAACTGTTTTTT.

This clonotype showed up many times. The chain carries TRBV5-8 and TRBJ1-4, with D unresolved. Germline V gene data show CDR1 as SGHTS and CDR2 as YDEGEE. The V end was cut by 1 base, the J end by 8 bases, with 15 bases between. The CDR3 runs 15 residues. The CDR3 region has the DNA TGTGCCAGCAGCTTGACCAATTGGAATACGGAAAAACTGTTTTTT. This translates into CASSLTNWNTEKLFF.

This clonotype was counted between two and nine times. This chain joins TRBV20-1 and TRBJ2-5; tentative D call: TRBD1 (5 bases). The CDR3 loop spans 13 amino acids. Germline V gene data show CDR1 as DFQATT and CDR2 as SNEGSKA (reference sequence). V lost 0 bases, J lost 5 bases, and 10 bases lay in between. CDR3 nucleotide sequence: TGCAGTGCTAGAGACCCAGGGCCGGAGACCCAGTACTTC. This encodes CSARDPGPETQYF.

This clonotype was detected ten times or more. J is TRBJ2-5 and V is TRBV27; 11 bases map to TRBD2. The CDR3 spans 15 residues. After removal of 7 bases from V and 1 base from J, the junction contained 5 bases not matched to a gene. In germline, CDR1 is MNHEY, CDR2 SMNVEV (reference sequence). CDR3 DNA: TGTGCCAGCACCCTACTAGCGGGAGCCCAAGAGACCCAGTACTTC. Translating gives CASTLLAGAQETQYF.

V gene TRBV30 combines with J gene TRBJ1-1; D gene ambiguous. Germline V lookup: CDR1 GTSNPN, CDR2 SVGIG (reference sequence). CDR3 length: 13 residues. Deletions cut 3 bases from V and 0 bases from J, with 8 bases between. CDR3 amino acids: CAWRARLNTEAFF. CDR3 coding DNA: TGTGCCTGGAGGGCGCGTCTGAACACTGAAGCTTTCTTT.

A few counts support this clonotype. V gene TRBV7-9 combines with J gene TRBJ2-2; 14 positions match TRBD2. The CDR3 contains 16 residues. Germline lookup yields CDR1 SEHNR and CDR2 FQNEAQ (reference sequence). J lost 7 bases, V lost 6 bases, and 7 bases had no gene match. The CDR3 sequence is CASSPTSGRAVGELFF. DNA of the CDR3: TGTGCCAGCAGTCCGACTAGCGGGAGGGCCGTCGGGGAGCTGTTTTTT.

The chain employs TRBV4-3 and TRBJ2-1, with 13 bases matching TRBD2. The CDR3 covers 16 residues. The V gene end was trimmed by 4 bases and the J gene end by 8 bases; junction bases not matched to a gene: 8. Germline CDR1 is LGHNA and CDR2 is YSLEER. The CDR3 region is CASSRRLAGGIYEQFF. The CDR3 region has the DNA TGCGCCAGCAGCCGGAGACTAGCGGGAGGTATATATGAGCAGTTCTTC.

CDR3 sequence reads: CASSEDGGNPPYEQYF. The DNA for the CDR3 is TGTGCCAGCAGTGAGGACGGCGGGAATCCCCCCTACGAGCAGTACTTC. The rearrangement uses TRBV25-1 and TRBJ2-7; the D gene is possibly TRBD2 (6 bases). Trimming cost V 3 bases and J 2 bases, with 17 bases left between them. The CDR3 length is 16 residues. Germline CDR1 reads MGHDK; CDR2 reads SYGVNS.